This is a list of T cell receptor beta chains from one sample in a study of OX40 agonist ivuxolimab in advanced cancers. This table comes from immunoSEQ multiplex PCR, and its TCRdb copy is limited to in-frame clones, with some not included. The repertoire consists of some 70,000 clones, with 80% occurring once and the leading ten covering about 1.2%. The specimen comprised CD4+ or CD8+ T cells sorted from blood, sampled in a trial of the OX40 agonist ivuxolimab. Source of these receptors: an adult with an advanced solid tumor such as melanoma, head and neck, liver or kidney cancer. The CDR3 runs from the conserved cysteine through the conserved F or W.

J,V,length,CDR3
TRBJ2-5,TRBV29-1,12,CSVDGQQETQYF
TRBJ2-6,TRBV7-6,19,CASSLAYGGLSSGANVLTF
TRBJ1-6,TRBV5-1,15,CASSLGVGYNSPLHF
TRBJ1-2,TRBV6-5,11,CASSNMGGYTF
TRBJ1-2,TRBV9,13,CASSVEAHYGYTF
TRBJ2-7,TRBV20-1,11,CSARGGAVQYF
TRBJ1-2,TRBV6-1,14,CASSESSAHYGYTF
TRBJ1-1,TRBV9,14,CASMLGVRSTEAFF
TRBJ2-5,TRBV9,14,CASSVGTVQETQYF
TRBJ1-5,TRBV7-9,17,CASSRHVTGASVRPQHF
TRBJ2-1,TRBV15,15,CATSRDVGTGNEQFF
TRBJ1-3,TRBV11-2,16,CASSLGGFSSGNTIYF
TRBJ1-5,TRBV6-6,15,CASSYTWDRDQPQHF
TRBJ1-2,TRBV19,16,CASSSSGGDNNYGYTF
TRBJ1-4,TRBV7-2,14,CASSFRGRGEKLFF
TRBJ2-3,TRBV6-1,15,CASSATGRSTDTQYF
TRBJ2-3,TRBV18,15,CASSNQGAETDTQYF
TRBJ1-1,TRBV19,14,CASSIRGGPAEAFF
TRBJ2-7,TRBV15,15,CATSRGMGATYEQYF
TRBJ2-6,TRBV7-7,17,CASSADRGYSGANVLTF
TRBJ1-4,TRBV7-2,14,CASSARQGREKLFF
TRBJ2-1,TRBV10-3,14,CASRARQEHNEQFF
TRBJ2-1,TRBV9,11,CASSLNNEQFF
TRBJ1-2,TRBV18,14,CASSPVTGPYGYTF
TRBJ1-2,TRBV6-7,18,CASSCPASGTDSNYGYTF
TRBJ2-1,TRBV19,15,CASRARDRDVNEQFF
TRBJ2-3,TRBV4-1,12,CASSQVLDTQYF
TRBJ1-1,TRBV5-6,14,CASSPGQSDTEAFF
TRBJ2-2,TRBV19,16,CASSIEGDLNTGELFF
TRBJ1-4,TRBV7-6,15,CASSNSGGANEKLFF
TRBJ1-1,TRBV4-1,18,CASSQETPQGLGNTEAFF
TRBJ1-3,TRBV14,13,CASSQVARNTIYF
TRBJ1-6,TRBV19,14,CASAGTSYNSPLHF
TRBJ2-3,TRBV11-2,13,CASSLGGLDTQYF
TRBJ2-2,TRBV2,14,CAGRPSGGAGELFF
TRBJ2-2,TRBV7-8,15,CASSPWTGSTGELFF
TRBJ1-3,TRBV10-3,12,CAIGGDGNTIYF